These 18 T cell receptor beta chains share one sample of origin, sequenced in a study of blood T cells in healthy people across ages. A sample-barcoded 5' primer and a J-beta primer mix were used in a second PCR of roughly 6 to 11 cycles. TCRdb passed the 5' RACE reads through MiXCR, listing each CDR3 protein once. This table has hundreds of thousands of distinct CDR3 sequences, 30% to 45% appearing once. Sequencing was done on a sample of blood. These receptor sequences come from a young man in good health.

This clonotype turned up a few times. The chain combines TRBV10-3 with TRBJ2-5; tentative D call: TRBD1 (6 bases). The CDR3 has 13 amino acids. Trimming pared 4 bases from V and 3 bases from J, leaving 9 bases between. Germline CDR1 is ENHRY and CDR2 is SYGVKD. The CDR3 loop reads CAISVNREETQYF. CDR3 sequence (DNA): TGTGCCATCAGTGTGAACAGGGAAGAGACCCAGTACTTC.

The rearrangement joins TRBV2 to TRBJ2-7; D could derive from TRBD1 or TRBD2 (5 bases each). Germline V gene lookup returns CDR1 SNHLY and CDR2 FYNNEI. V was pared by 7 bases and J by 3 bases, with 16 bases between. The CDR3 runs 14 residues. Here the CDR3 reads CASKVTAVGYEQYF. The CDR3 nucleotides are TGTGCCAGCAAGGTGACAGCGGTCGGCTACGAGCAGTACTTC.

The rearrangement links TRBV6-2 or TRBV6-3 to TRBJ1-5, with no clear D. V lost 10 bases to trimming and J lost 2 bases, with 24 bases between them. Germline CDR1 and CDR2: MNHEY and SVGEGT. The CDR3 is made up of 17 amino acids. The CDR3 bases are TGTGCCACCAACGTACGGGGAAGGAACACAGGCAATCAGCCCCAGCATTTT. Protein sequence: CATNVRGRNTGNQPQHF.

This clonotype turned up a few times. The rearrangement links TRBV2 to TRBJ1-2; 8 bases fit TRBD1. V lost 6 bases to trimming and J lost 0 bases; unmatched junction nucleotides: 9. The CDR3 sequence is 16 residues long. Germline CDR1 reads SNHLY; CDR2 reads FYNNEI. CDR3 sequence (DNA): TGTGCCAGCAGCAGGGCGGAACAGGGGGCTAACTATGGCTACACCTTC. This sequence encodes CASSRAEQGANYGYTF. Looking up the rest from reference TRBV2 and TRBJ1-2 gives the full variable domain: EPEVTQTPSHQVTQMGQEVILRCVPISNHLYFYWYRQILGQKVEFLVSFYNNEISEKSEIFDDQFSVERPDGSNFTLKIRSTKLEDSAMYFCASSRAEQGANYGYTFGSGTRLTVV.

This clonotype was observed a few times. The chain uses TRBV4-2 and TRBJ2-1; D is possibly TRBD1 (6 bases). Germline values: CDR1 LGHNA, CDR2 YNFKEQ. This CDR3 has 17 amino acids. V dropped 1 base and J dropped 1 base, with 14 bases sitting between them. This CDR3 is CASSQGVSQGSYNEQFF. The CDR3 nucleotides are TGTGCCAGCAGCCAAGGGGTTAGCCAGGGGTCCTACAATGAGCAGTTCTTC.

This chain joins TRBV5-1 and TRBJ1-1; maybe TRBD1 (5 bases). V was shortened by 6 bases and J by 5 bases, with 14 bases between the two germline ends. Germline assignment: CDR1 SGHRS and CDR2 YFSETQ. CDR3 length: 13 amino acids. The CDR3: CASTDPGWTEAFF. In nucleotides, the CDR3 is TGCGCCAGCACCGATCCAGGGTGGACTGAAGCTTTCTTT. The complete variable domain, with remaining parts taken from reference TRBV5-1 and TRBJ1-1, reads KAGVTQTPRYLIKTRGQQVTLSCSPISGHRSVSWYQQTPGQGLQFLFEYFSETQRNKGNFPGRFSGRQFSNSRSEMNVSTLELGDSALYLCASTDPGWTEAFFGQGTRLTVV.

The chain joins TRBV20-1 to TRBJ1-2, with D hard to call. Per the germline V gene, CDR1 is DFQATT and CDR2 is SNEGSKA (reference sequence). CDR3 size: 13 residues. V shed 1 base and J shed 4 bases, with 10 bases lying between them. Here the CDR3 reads CSARVGQTYGYTF. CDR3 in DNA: TGCAGTGCTAGAGTTGGGCAAACCTATGGCTACACCTTC.

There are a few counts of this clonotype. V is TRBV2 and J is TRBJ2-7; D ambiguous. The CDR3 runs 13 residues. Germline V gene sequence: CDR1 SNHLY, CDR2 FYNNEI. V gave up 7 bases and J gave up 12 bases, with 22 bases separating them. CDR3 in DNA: TGTGCCAGCATGGGAAAGGGCCCGCCCGTCGGGTACTTC. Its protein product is CASMGKGPPVGYF.

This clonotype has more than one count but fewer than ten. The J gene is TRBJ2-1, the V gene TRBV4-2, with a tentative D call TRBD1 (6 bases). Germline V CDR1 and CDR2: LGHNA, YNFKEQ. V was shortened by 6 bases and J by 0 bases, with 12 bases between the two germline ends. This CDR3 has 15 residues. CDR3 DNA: TGTGCCAGCAGTCCGAACAGGGCCTCCTACAATGAGCAGTTCTTC. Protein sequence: CASSPNRASYNEQFF.

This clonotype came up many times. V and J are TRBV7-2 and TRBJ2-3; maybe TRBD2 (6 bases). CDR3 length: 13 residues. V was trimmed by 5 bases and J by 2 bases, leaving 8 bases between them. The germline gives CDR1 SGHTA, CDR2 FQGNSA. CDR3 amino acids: CASSRRVTDTQYF. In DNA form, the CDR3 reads TGTGCCAGCAGCCGGAGGGTCACAGATACGCAGTATTTT.

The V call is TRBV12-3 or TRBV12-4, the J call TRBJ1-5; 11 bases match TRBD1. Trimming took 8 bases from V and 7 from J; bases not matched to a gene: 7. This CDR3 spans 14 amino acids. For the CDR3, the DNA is TGTGCCAGCGGAGGACAGGGGGCAGGGCAGCCCCAGCATTTT. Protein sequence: CASGGQGAGQPQHF.

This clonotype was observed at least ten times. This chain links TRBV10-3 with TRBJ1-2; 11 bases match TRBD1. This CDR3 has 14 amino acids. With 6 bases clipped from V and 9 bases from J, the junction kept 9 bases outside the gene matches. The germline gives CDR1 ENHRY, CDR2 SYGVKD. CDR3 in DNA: TGTGCCATCAGCCCCGGTGGGACAGGGGGTCGCTACACCTTC. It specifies CAISPGGTGGRYTF.

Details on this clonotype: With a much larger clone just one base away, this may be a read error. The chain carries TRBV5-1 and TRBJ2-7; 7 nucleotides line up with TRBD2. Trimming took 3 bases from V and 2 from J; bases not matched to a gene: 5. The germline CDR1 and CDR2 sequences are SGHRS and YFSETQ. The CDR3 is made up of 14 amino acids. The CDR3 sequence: CASSSGGITYEQYF. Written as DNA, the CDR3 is TGCGCCAGCAGCTCGGGGGGTATCACCTACGAGCAGTACTTC.

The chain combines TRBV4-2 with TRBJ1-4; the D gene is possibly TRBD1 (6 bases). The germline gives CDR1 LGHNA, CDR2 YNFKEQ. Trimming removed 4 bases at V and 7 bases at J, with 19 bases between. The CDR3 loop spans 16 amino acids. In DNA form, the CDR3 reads TGTGCCAGCAGCCCCTGGTCAGGGGTAGTAGGTGAAAAACTGTTTTTT. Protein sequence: CASSPWSGVVGEKLFF.

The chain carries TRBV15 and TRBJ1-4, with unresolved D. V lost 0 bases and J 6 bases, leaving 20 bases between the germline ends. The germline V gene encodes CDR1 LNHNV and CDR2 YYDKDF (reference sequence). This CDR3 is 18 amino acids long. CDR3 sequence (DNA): TGTGCCACCAGCAGAGAGGGCATGTCGGGGATGAAGGATGAAAAACTGTTTTTT. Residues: CATSREGMSGMKDEKLFF.

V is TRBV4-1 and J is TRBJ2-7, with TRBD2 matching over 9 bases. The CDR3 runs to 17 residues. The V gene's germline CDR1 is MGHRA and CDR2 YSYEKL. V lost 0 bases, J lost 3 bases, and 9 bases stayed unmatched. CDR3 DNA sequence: TGCGCCAGCAGCCAAGATCTATCGGGGACTAGCCTCTACGAGCAGTACGTC. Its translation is CASSQDLSGTSLYEQYV.

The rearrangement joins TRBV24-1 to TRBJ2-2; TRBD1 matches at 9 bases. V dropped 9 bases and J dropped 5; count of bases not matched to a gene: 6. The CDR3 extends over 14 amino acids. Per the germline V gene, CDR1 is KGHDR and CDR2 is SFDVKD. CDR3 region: CATLGQGSTGELFF. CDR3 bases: TGTGCCACCTTGGGACAGGGATCTACCGGGGAGCTGTTTTTT.

Here the CDR3 DNA reads TGCAGTGCTAGAGATCAGAGGACCTCTGGAAACACCATATATTTT. This codes for CSARDQRTSGNTIYF. The rearrangement uses TRBV20-1 and TRBJ1-3; no firm D call. Germline lookup yields CDR1 DFQATT and CDR2 SNEGSKA (reference sequence). CDR3 size: 15 residues. V was shortened by 0 bases and J by 0 bases, with 9 bases between the two germline ends.